This TCR beta chain stems from a study of cytomegalovirus exposure and HLA in healthy donors (dated by TCRdb to the late 2010s). Study-level background: An earlier analysis of approximately 590 of the donors reported 250 to 300 Gb of sequence data and about 100 million unique TCR beta sequences from some 180 million T cells. Roughly 300 gigabases of sequencing data and around 85 million unique TCR sequences made up an early release that covered over 550 HLA-typed donors. The genetic ancestry cluster associated with self-reported Caucasian donors included around 76% of the approximately 400 genotyped donors. The study aimed to test whether signatures of past pathogen exposure could be identified by cataloging public T cell receptors. The study used immunosequencing to profile the T cell repertoires of 666 subjects and linked those repertoires to cytomegalovirus serostatus. Along with the roughly 700-subject first cohort, a separate validation cohort of around 110 different subjects was used. The study combined high-throughput TCR immunosequencing, statistical association of individual TCRs with disease status, and machine learning to predict cytomegalovirus infection status. To study patterns of TCR occurrence, a later analysis re-analyzed previously published TCR beta repertoires from around 670 donors and added high-resolution HLA genotyping. Rather than using new phenotypic data, the later analysis identified candidate immune exposures from TCR beta sequences and from how often those sequences occurred across donors. In an earlier analysis of over 550 of the donors, high-throughput TCR beta sequencing was used to judge whether each TCR beta V gene segment behaved as functional or pseudogenic. Alongside the repertoire data, information on donor age, sex, ethnicity and CMV serostatus was compiled. Genome-wide SNP genotypes for about three fifths of the roughly 700 donors were used in a later genetic analysis, which treated that subset as a discovery cohort. Every repertoire in the discovery cohort had been generated on one and the same sequencing platform. HLA typing included class I and class II loci at four-digit resolution. Typing coverage differed by locus: A, B, C, DRB1 and DQB1 were typed in roughly 629-640 donors, DQA1 in 522, DPA1 in approximately 610, and DPB1 in just under 490. Four to six DR-DQ haplotypes were handled as single units for association and clustering, since linkage in the cohort was strong. On average, roughly 240,000 unique TCR beta nucleotide sequences were sequenced per donor among more than 350 genotyped donors of the cohort, with roughly 18% of those sequences being non-productive.

What the study reported, not specific to this receptor: An earlier analysis of approximately 500 of the donors showed that most TCR beta V segments appeared in productive rearrangements either about 87% or about 30% of the time, which broadly matched IMGT annotations. In a later genetic analysis, fewer N-insertions in productive TCRs were reported among donors in an Asian-associated ancestry cluster than the roughly 700-donor mean. Most TCR sequences were observed very rarely across donors, whereas some public TCRs were present in many individuals. It was suggested by the authors that the approach could potentially be generalized to other disease states and immunological phenotypes. Linkage disequilibrium might explain the correlated functional status among segregating V segments, but an unknown experimental factor could not be ruled out. An association between a missense DCLRE1C variant and V-gene and J-gene trimming of TCR beta chains was found in a later genetic analysis and replicated in an independent cohort. Because HLA typing was missing for some donors at each locus, association tests included only the typed subset. The study listed around 160 TCR beta chains as associated with cytomegalovirus. Sequencing depth was assumed to be roughly uniform across donors in the presence/absence analyses, though that assumption may not hold. The cohort was sequenced for TCR beta chains only, and without alpha or paired-chain data the features that could be detected were limited. The 87-base-pair reads could not distinguish some IMGT-functional V segments, including TRBV6-2 and TRBV6-3, so those segments were excluded. A further reported finding was that TCR beta sequences accurately predicted the HLA-A and HLA-B alleles for most subjects in the first cohort. A later analysis found that TCR association rates varied across HLA loci, with DRB1 alleles showing the most associated TCRs and HLA-C alleles the fewest. A cluster of highly shared sequence variants was judged likely to represent a technical artifact of the sequencing pipeline. In a later analysis, most CMV-associated TCR beta chains were found to appear HLA-restricted, with HLA associations seemingly driven largely by CMV exposure. The classifier was reported to diagnose cytomegalovirus status with high specificity and sensitivity in both the original and validation cohorts. When HLA alleles, especially DR and DQ, strongly co-occurred, TCR associations were difficult to assign to individual alleles. Some 16 rarely observed V segments, including chromosome 9 orphons, were excluded from the earlier analysis of about 500 of the donors because counts were too low. Compared with equally common non-associated chains, HLA-associated TCR beta chains in a later analysis were more clonally expanded and had lower generation probabilities. In vitro tests confirmed that a few of the cytomegalovirus-associated TCR beta chains recognize cytomegalovirus antigens. The only immune exposure information available for the cohort was CMV serostatus. According to a later analysis, parvovirus B19, influenza, CMV and Epstein-Barr virus appeared linked to several top co-occurrence clusters. At a false discovery rate of 0.05, a later analysis linked 15,000 to 20,000 TCR beta sequences to specific HLA alleles.

The cohort comprised fewer than 700 healthy bone marrow donors. At the time of sampling, every cohort member was nominally healthy, though immune exposures that went unrecorded were likely present. The donor tested CMV seropositive, placing the donor among the 289 seropositive members of the cohort. A peripheral blood sample was collected from each donor, and TCR beta sequencing was performed on peripheral blood mononuclear cells. Genomic DNA was extracted from the blood cell samples with the Qiagen DNeasy Blood Extraction Kit. This clone occurred once. The target of this receptor is not known. Qualities for individual bases were not recorded, and no much larger clone is one base off. The germline V gene provides CDR1 SNHLY and CDR2 FYNNEI. The CDR3, cysteine through phenylalanine, is 14 amino acids long. Only the CDR3 DNA is retained, 42 bases long and in frame from the first base. V is pruned by 6 bases and J by 8 bases, leaving 7 bases of the junction without a gene match.

The library was prepared using the immunoSEQ multiplex PCR assay. For the multiplex PCR, a mixture combining 60 forward primers for TCR Vbeta segments and 13 reverse primers for TCR Jbeta segments was used. A multiplex PCR assay on genomic DNA amplified the CDR3 region of rearranged TCR beta genes. The amplified TCR beta libraries were sequenced on the Illumina HiSeq System as 87-base-pair reads. The study's own analysis went as follows. Across the 700 or so repertoires, a later analysis counted 60 million to 90 million unique TCR beta chains, approximately 10 million of which were shared by at least two donors. Raw reads were error-corrected and collapsed into unique sequences with a nearest-neighbor algorithm that merged closely related sequences to remove PCR and sequencing errors. CDR3 sequences were aligned to IMGT reference sequences to assign V, D and J gene segments. For a sequence to be retained, a match of at least six nucleotides was required to both a V gene segment and a J gene segment. Rearrangements were classified as productive when the CDR3 lacked stop codons and remained in frame with V and J, and all other rearrangements were classified as non-productive. Following IMGT convention, CDR3 was defined as the stretch from the second conserved V-encoded cysteine to the conserved J-encoded phenylalanine. In an earlier analysis of around 600 of the donors, sequences lacking an unambiguous match to a single V gene segment were excluded. In an earlier analysis of 450 to 700 of the donors, V segments were called functional above 56.7% productive rearrangements and were called segregating when the between-donor standard deviation exceeded 5%. A statistical classification framework was built to diagnose cytomegalovirus status from the catalog of TCR beta chain sequences. A later analysis assigned V and J genes by comparing TCR nucleotide sequences with IMGT/GENE-DB human TR gene sequences. The TCRdist pipeline was used in a later analysis to assign CDR3 sequences and most-parsimonious VDJ recombination scenarios. In a later analysis, each TCR beta chain was defined by its CDR3 amino acid sequence together with its V-gene family, and reads without a unique V-gene family were excluded. A later analysis removed 450 to 600 highly shared, low-generation-probability nucleotide sequences to deal with suspected cross-contamination and a sequencing artifact. In a later analysis, a clonal expansion index was calculated for each public chain from normalized within-repertoire ranks of inferred template counts. Generation probabilities in a later analysis came from a VDJ recombination model fitted to out-of-frame rearrangements, and those results were checked against IGoR. In a later analysis, hypergeometric tests were used to score TCR-TCR, TCR-HLA and TCR-CMV co-occurrence, with a repertoire-size bias correction applied to TCR pairs. In a later analysis, false discovery rates were estimated by permuting HLA or CMV assignments 20 times. A later analysis grouped co-occurring TCRs with DBSCAN, adding TCRdist sequence similarity when clustering within HLA-allele-positive subsets. Repertoires with fewer than 30,000 or more than 120,000 public chains were left out of co-occurrence clustering, as were a handful of repertoires with anomalous nucleotide sharing. TCRdb's version of the immuneACCESS table is confined to in-frame rearrangements and falls short of the full clone set. An unresolved V gene accounts for under half of the shortfall where checked; the remainder is of unknown origin. The V and J calls and clone size were taken over from that table, and D and trimming were inferred from the DNA. This sample gives about 200,000 clones in total; 79% of them show up just once. Together, the top ten hold about 1.4% of the sample.

Sequenced material: PBMCs. This sequence was found in a girl under 18 in good health and CMV-seropositive. The chain employs TRBV2 and TRBJ1-2; TRBD1 agrees with 12 junctional bases. The sequenced DNA: TGTGCCAGCAGGACGGGACAGGGGGCGCGCGGCTACACCTTC. It codes for CASRTGQGARGYTF.